These 21 T cell receptor beta chains were all obtained from the same sample, sequenced in a study of blood T cells in healthy people across ages. A second 7 to 11 cycle PCR used barcoded and J-beta primers. TCRdb reprocessed the 5' RACE reads with MiXCR, giving one entry per CDR3 protein. The repertoire has 1.5 million to 2 million distinct CDR3 sequences, roughly 27% of them found once; the top ten carry 6.5% to 8.5%. The material sequenced was blood. The receptors come from a woman aged 25 to 39 in good health.

This clonotype was counted between two and nine times. The chain links TRBV20-1 to TRBJ1-5; D gene unclear. V was pared by 0 bases and J by 2 bases, with 14 bases between. The germline gives CDR1 DFQATT, CDR2 SNEGSKA (reference sequence). The CDR3 has 16 amino acids. The CDR3 nucleotides read TGCAGTGCTAGAGATCGGAGGAGGGCTGGCAATCAGCCCCAGCATTTT. This codes for CSARDRRRAGNQPQHF.

This clonotype appeared a few times. The rearrangement links TRBV12-3 or TRBV12-4 to TRBJ2-3, with TRBD2 as a possible D gene (7 bases). This CDR3 is 15 amino acids long. Trimming shortened V by 6 bases and J by 0 bases, and 13 bases separated the two germline ends. Here the CDR3 reads CASSGGRVSTDTQYF. The DNA for the CDR3 is TGTGCCAGCAGCGGGGGGCGCGTTAGCACAGATACGCAGTATTTT.

The J gene is TRBJ2-6, the V gene TRBV7-9; D is perhaps TRBD1 (5 bases). The V gene's germline CDR1 is SEHNR and CDR2 FQNEAQ (reference sequence). Between the trimmed V and J ends, which lost 5 bases and 4 bases, there was a span of 15 bases. This CDR3 is 16 amino acids long. The CDR3 DNA is TGTGCCAGCAGCACACTACAGGTTGACGGGGCCAACGTCCTGACTTTC. Translating gives CASSTLQVDGANVLTF. Filled out from reference TRBV7-9 and TRBJ2-6, the complete variable domain reads DTGVSQNPRHKITKRGQNVTFRCDPISEHNRLYWYRQTLGQGPEFLTYFQNEAQLEKSRLLSDRFSAERPKGSFSTLEIQRTEQGDSAMYLCASSTLQVDGANVLTFGAGSRLTVL.

This clonotype was detected many times. This chain joins TRBV5-1 and TRBJ1-5; D is unclear. The V end was cut by 0 bases, the J end by 1 base, with 5 bases between. Per the germline V gene, CDR1 is SGHRS and CDR2 is YFSETQ. There are 14 residues in the CDR3. As DNA, the CDR3 is TGCGCCAGCAGCTTGGACGGGAGCAATCAGCCCCAGCATTTT. This sequence encodes CASSLDGSNQPQHF.

For the CDR3, the DNA is TGTGCCAGCAGCGCTCTGAGACAGGGTACCTACGAGCAGTACTTC. This sequence encodes CASSALRQGTYEQYF. The rearrangement uses TRBV7-2 and TRBJ2-7, with TRBD1 matching 7 bases. Germline trimming cut 5 bases from V and 2 bases from J; bases unmatched to any gene: 9. Looked up from germline, CDR1 is SGHTA and CDR2 is FQGNSA. The CDR3 length is 15 residues.

Only a few counts were recorded for this clonotype. The chain uses TRBV29-1 and TRBJ2-5; 10 positions match TRBD1. Germline trimming cut 6 bases from V and 5 bases from J; bases unmatched to any gene: 6. Germline-derived CDR1 and CDR2 are SQVTM and ANQGSEA. This CDR3 spans 13 amino acids. As DNA, the CDR3 is TGCAGCGTCGGGGGACAGGGGCGTGAGACCCAGTACTTC. It yields the protein CSVGGQGRETQYF.

The genes are TRBV5-1 and TRBJ1-1; tentatively, D is TRBD1 (6 bases). The germline CDR1 and CDR2 sequences are SGHRS and YFSETQ. The CDR3 loop spans 13 amino acids. Trimming removed 7 bases from V and 2 bases from J, with 12 bases in between. This CDR3 reads CASQTGTNTEAFF. In nucleotides, the CDR3 is TGCGCCAGCCAAACCGGGACAAACACTGAAGCTTTCTTT. The entire variable domain, with the rest obtained from reference TRBV5-1 and TRBJ1-1, is as follows: KAGVTQTPRYLIKTRGQQVTLSCSPISGHRSVSWYQQTPGQGLQFLFEYFSETQRNKGNFPGRFSGRQFSNSRSEMNVSTLELGDSALYLCASQTGTNTEAFFGQGTRLTVV.

This clonotype was counted only a few times. J is TRBJ2-3 and V is TRBV12-3 or TRBV12-4, with TRBD1 matching 9 bases. The length of the CDR3 is 15 residues. With V trimmed by 6 bases and J by 4 bases, 8 bases remained unmatched. DNA for the CDR3: TGTGCCAGCAGCCGGGACAGGGTATTTGCAGATACGCAGTATTTT. Amino acid sequence: CASSRDRVFADTQYF.

The V gene is TRBV29-1, the J gene TRBJ2-3; D not resolved. Germline values: CDR1 SQVTM, CDR2 ANQGSEA. The CDR3 runs to 12 residues. Trimming took off 6 bases at V and 7 bases at J, with 14 bases between the two ends. CDR3 sequence (DNA): TGCAGCGTAGATGAAGCCGCCCATACGCAGTATTTT. As protein: CSVDEAAHTQYF.

This clonotype was detected many times. This rearrangement joins TRBV27 to TRBJ1-6, with a tentative D call TRBD1 (6 bases). V shed 1 base and J shed 10 bases, with 23 bases lying between them. The CDR3 consists of 18 residues. Germline lookup yields CDR1 MNHEY and CDR2 SMNVEV (reference sequence). The CDR3 protein is CASSLLGTEGPGQSPLHF. The CDR3 coding sequence is TGTGCCAGCAGTTTATTGGGAACTGAGGGACCCGGACAGTCACCCCTCCACTTT.

This chain connects TRBV3-1 to TRBJ2-3; D unresolved. Germline V gene data show CDR1 as LGHDT and CDR2 as YNNKEL (reference sequence). The CDR3 sequence is 16 residues long. The V and J ends lost 1 base and 2 bases respectively, with 13 bases between them. CDR3 in amino acids: CASSQARSFLTDTQYF. Written as DNA, the CDR3 is TGTGCCAGCAGCCAAGCTAGGTCATTCCTCACAGATACGCAGTATTTT.

The chain uses TRBV9 and TRBJ2-1; 9 bases match TRBD1. V lost 0 bases and J lost 8; bases outside the gene matches: 12. This CDR3 has 17 amino acids. Germline loops: CDR1 SGDLS, CDR2 YYNGEE. CDR3 sequence: CASSVVSTGTGWYEQFF. CDR3 DNA: TGTGCCAGCAGCGTAGTATCCACCGGGACAGGGTGGTATGAGCAGTTCTTC.

This clonotype was seen a handful of times. The rearrangement links TRBV12-3 or TRBV12-4 to TRBJ2-2, with 8 bases matching TRBD1. The CDR3 consists of 13 residues. V was pared by 6 bases and J by 6 bases, with 3 bases of the junction left unmatched. In DNA, the CDR3 is TGTGCCAGCAGCACAGGGGGTCCCGGGGAGCTGTTTTTT. Translation gives CASSTGGPGELFF.

This clonotype was recorded at least ten times. The chain is built from TRBV10-3 and TRBJ2-7, with a possible D match to TRBD2 (5 bases). Germline values: CDR1 ENHRY, CDR2 SYGVKD. V lost 0 bases and J 5 bases, leaving 5 bases between the germline ends. There are 12 residues in the CDR3. As DNA, the CDR3 is TGTGCCATCAGTGAGTCCGGGGACGAGCAGTACTTC. It specifies CAISESGDEQYF.

V is TRBV11-2 and J is TRBJ2-7; no clear D gene. Germline V gene data show CDR1 as SGHAT and CDR2 as FQNNGV. The CDR3 is 14 residues long. Trimming removed 6 bases at V and 1 base at J, with 13 bases between. The CDR3 spells CASRDGVGSYEQYF. CDR3 sequence (DNA): TGTGCCAGCAGAGACGGCGTCGGTTCCTACGAGCAGTACTTC.

This clonotype was seen a handful of times. V is TRBV20-1 and J is TRBJ2-3; 8 nucleotides agree with TRBD2. V lost 6 bases, J lost 3 bases, and 8 bases stayed unmatched. CDR1 is DFQATT, CDR2 SNEGSKA, per germline (reference sequence). CDR3 length equals 14 residues. The CDR3 region is CSAERELETDTQYF. The CDR3 DNA sequence: TGCAGTGCGGAGCGGGAGTTGGAAACAGATACGCAGTATTTT.

The table lists this clonotype with a few counts. This rearrangement joins TRBV5-5 to TRBJ2-7; 10 nucleotides agree with TRBD1. Trimming cost V 4 bases and J 2 bases; bases outside gene matches: 9. Germline CDR1 SGHKS, CDR2 YYEKEE (reference sequence). The CDR3 runs 16 residues. The CDR3 nucleotides are TGTGCCAGCAGCCCGACGAGCGGGACAGGGGCCTACGAGCAGTACTTC. It translates to CASSPTSGTGAYEQYF.

This clonotype came up a few times. The rearrangement uses TRBV12-3 or TRBV12-4 and TRBJ1-1, with 9 bases matching TRBD1. This CDR3 contains 14 residues. The V gene end was trimmed by 7 bases and the J gene end by 2 bases; junction bases not matched to a gene: 5. CDR3 coding DNA: TGTGCCAGCATTAGGACAGGGGCTAACACTGAAGCTTTCTTT. It yields the protein CASIRTGANTEAFF.

The chain carries TRBV3-1 and TRBJ2-5; D is undetermined. This CDR3 comprises 16 residues. Germline CDR1 reads LGHDT; CDR2 reads YNNKEL (reference sequence). V was clipped by 0 bases and J by 9 bases, with 20 bases between them. The CDR3 DNA is TGTGCCAGCAGCCAAGACAATCGGCGACGGTACGAGGCCCAGTACTTC. Its protein is CASSQDNRRRYEAQYF.

In DNA form, the CDR3 reads TGTGCCAGCATAGGGGCAGTTCCCTACAATGAGCAGTTCTTC. Protein product: CASIGAVPYNEQFF. This rearrangement joins TRBV6-1 to TRBJ2-1; possible D gene TRBD1, 5 bases. The CDR3 contains 14 residues. The germline V and J ends were trimmed by 7 bases and 2 bases, with 12 bases remaining between them. The germline gives CDR1 MNHNS, CDR2 SASEGT.

As regards this clonotype: An end of the junction does not agree with germline; a read error may underlie this. The chain links TRBV12-3 or TRBV12-4 to TRBJ1-5, with TRBD1 identical over 7 bases. The CDR3 spans 15 residues. The CDR3: CVSSFGQGVYQPQHF. DNA for the CDR3: TGTGTCAGCAGTTTCGGGCAGGGGGTTTATCAGCCCCAGCATTTT.